Following are 15 T cell receptor beta chains from one sample sequenced in a study of blood T cell repertoires in COVID-19. Clones were read by immunoSEQ multiplex PCR, and TCRdb kept only the in-frame ones, dropping some. The sample consists of roughly 250,000 clones, around 90% of them appearing once. The specimen was peripheral blood. These receptors were collected from a woman under 40 with acute or convalescent COVID-19.

The chain has TRBV9 and TRBJ2-7; tentative D call: TRBD1 (6 bases). CDR1 is SGDLS and CDR2 is YYNGEE in the germline V gene. Between the trimmed V and J ends, which lost 0 bases and 0 bases, there was a span of 10 bases. The CDR3 runs 15 residues. In DNA form, the CDR3 reads TGTGCCAGCAGCGTAGGACAGGACACCTCCTACGAGCAGTACTTC. This codes for CASSVGQDTSYEQYF.

V usage is TRBV7-9 and J usage is TRBJ2-3; TRBD2 matches at 8 bases. Trimming took 4 bases from V and 5 from J; bases not matched to a gene: 5. CDR1 is SEHNR and CDR2 is FQNEAQ in the germline V gene (reference sequence). The CDR3 extends over 14 amino acids. The DNA of the CDR3 is TGTGCCAGCAGCTCCGGGACTAGGGGAGATACGCAGTATTTT. Protein sequence: CASSSGTRGDTQYF.

The chain combines TRBV19 with TRBJ2-5; 8 nucleotides line up with TRBD2. The V and J ends lost 8 bases and 5 bases, in that order; junction bases with no gene match: 10. The CDR3 sequence is 14 residues long. Germline CDR1 reads LNHDA; CDR2 reads SQIVND (reference sequence). The CDR3 DNA reads TGTGCCAGTTCCGTGACCCGCGGGAGGGAGACCCAGTACTTC. Amino acids: CASSVTRGRETQYF.

The chain uses TRBV19 and TRBJ1-1; no clear D. With 3 bases removed from V and 4 bases from J, the gap between germline ends came to 12 bases. Germline CDR1 is LNHDA and CDR2 is SQIVND (reference sequence). The CDR3 has 14 amino acids. The CDR3 region has the DNA TGTGCCAGTAGTATGTACGGGATAGGCACTGAAGCTTTCTTT. Residues: CASSMYGIGTEAFF.

The V call is TRBV7-2, the J call TRBJ2-1; 8 bases are a match to TRBD2. Looked up from germline, CDR1 is SGHTA and CDR2 is FQGNSA. Unmatched junction bases numbered 9, after V lost 4 bases and J lost 7 bases. The CDR3 contains 15 residues. CDR3 loop: CASSSLREAINEQFF. The CDR3 coding sequence is TGTGCCAGCAGCTCGTTGCGGGAGGCGATTAATGAGCAGTTCTTC.

This clone was picked up a small number of times. The chain joins TRBV4-1 to TRBJ2-7; 10 bases map to TRBD2. Trimming cost V 0 bases and J 4 bases; bases outside gene matches: 6. The CDR3 consists of 16 residues. CDR1 is MGHRA, CDR2 YSYEKL, per germline. The CDR3 DNA reads as TGCGCCAGCAGCCAAGACCCCCAGCGGGAGGGGTACGAGCAGTACTTC. Protein product: CASSQDPQREGYEQYF.

The genes are TRBV30 and TRBJ2-1; no firm D call. With 4 bases removed from V and 6 bases from J, the gap between germline ends came to 10 bases. CDR1 GTSNPN and CDR2 SVGIG come from the germline V gene (reference sequence). CDR3 length equals 12 residues. CDR3 DNA sequence: TGTGCCTGGAAATCAGCGCGCAATGAGCAGTTCTTC. Translated, it gives CAWKSARNEQFF.

The V gene is TRBV12-3 or TRBV12-4, the J gene TRBJ2-7; no clear D. The CDR3 is made up of 12 amino acids. V was clipped by 3 bases and J by 3 bases, with 6 bases between them. The CDR3: CASSFVGYEQYF. The CDR3 DNA is TGTGCCAGCAGTTTCGTCGGCTACGAGCAGTACTTC.

V usage is TRBV10-2 and J usage is TRBJ2-1; possibly TRBD2 for D (5 bases). The ends were cut back, 9 bases at V and 10 bases at J, with 13 bases in the middle. The CDR3 has 11 amino acids. The germline V gene encodes CDR1 WSHSY and CDR2 SAAADI. The CDR3 DNA reads as TGCGCCAGTTCCGAGGGTTGGGAGCAGTTCTTC. This gives the protein CASSEGWEQFF.

The rearrangement uses TRBV5-6 and TRBJ2-3, with TRBD2 matching over 10 bases. Germline loops: CDR1 SGHDT, CDR2 YYEEEE. This CDR3 is built from 17 residues. V dropped 4 bases and J dropped 3; count of bases not matched to a gene: 11. The CDR3 loop is CASSHVLAGRVTDTQYF. CDR3 in DNA: TGTGCCAGCAGCCATGTACTAGCGGGAAGGGTAACAGATACGCAGTATTTT.

This clone was seen once. The V gene is TRBV6-1, the J gene TRBJ1-1, with D hard to call. Germline CDR1 is MNHNS and CDR2 is SASEGT. Trimming removed 1 base from V and 0 bases from J, with 9 bases in between. The CDR3 contains 15 residues. The CDR3 coding sequence is TGTGCCAGCAGTGAAGATCGGAGATTGAACACTGAAGCTTTCTTT. Protein product: CASSEDRRLNTEAFF.

The chain is built from TRBV6-2 or TRBV6-3 and TRBJ2-5, with D perhaps TRBD2 (5 bases). This CDR3 has 14 amino acids. Germline V lookup: CDR1 MNHEY, CDR2 SVGEGT. The germline V and J ends were trimmed by 0 bases and 7 bases, with 12 bases remaining between them. The CDR3 protein is CASSYSRGLWTQYF. CDR3 bases: TGTGCCAGCAGTTACTCTAGAGGGCTCTGGACCCAGTACTTC.

This clone appeared a single time. Other nucleotide sequences from this sample produce the same CDR3. The chain employs TRBV19 and TRBJ2-1; possible D gene TRBD1, 7 bases. CDR3 length: 15 residues. Trimming shortened V by 1 base and J by 4 bases, and 11 bases separated the two germline ends. The germline CDR1 and CDR2 sequences are LNHDA and SQIVND (reference sequence). Here the CDR3 reads CASSIGQGLYNEQFF. For the CDR3, the DNA is TGTGCCAGTAGTATAGGACAGGGACTTTACAATGAGCAGTTCTTC.

The CDR3 region has the DNA TGCGCCAGCAGCCAGCACAGTGATGAAAAACTGTTTTTT. It codes for CASSQHSDEKLFF. This chain links TRBV4-3 with TRBJ1-4; D unclear. Germline CDR1 and CDR2: LGHNA and YSLEER. This CDR3 region has 13 residues. V was clipped by 3 bases and J by 6 bases, with 8 bases between them.

The gene calls are TRBV6-2 or TRBV6-3 and TRBJ2-7, with 11 bases matching TRBD2. In germline, CDR1 is MNHEY, CDR2 SVGEGT. V lost 0 bases to trimming and J lost 3 bases; unmatched junction nucleotides: 4. The CDR3 is made up of 16 amino acids. DNA of the CDR3: TGTGCCAGCAGTTACTCCCCGGGACTAGCGGACTACGAGCAGTACTTC. It yields the protein CASSYSPGLADYEQYF.